The clone carrying this T cell receptor beta chain came up many times. Its specificity is not known. Generation of TCR beta libraries employed quantitative 5'-RACE incorporating molecular barcodes. TCRdb itself ran the 5' RACE reads through MiXCR, one entry per CDR3 protein. Altogether some 130,000 distinct CDR3 sequences are present, about 6.7% being singletons, with the ten largest covering 9.5% to 15%. The V gene end was trimmed by 2 bases and the J gene end by 2 bases; junction bases not matched to a gene: 6. The CDR3 spans 16 residues. Germline V lookup: CDR1 SGHRS, CDR2 YFSETQ. This entry is derived from a study of CD8 T cells in ankylosing spondylitis. General study results and limits: Some of these motif variants have turned up before, in reports on reactive arthritis synovial fluid and blood. CD8+ by phenotype, disease-linked clones were relatively rare in peripheral blood.

The rearrangement uses TRBV5-1 and TRBJ2-1; 8 bases are shared with TRBD1. This sequence was found in a female donor with ankylosing spondylitis or in good health (not recorded which). The sample consisted of blood, either unsorted or a sorted T cell fraction (not recorded which). The CDR3 region is CASSLQGGKTYNEQFF. CDR3 bases: TGCGCCAGCAGCTTACAGGGGGGAAAAACCTACAATGAGCAGTTCTTC. Drawing the rest from reference TRBV5-1 and TRBJ2-1, the complete variable domain is KAGVTQTPRYLIKTRGQQVTLSCSPISGHRSVSWYQQTPGQGLQFLFEYFSETQRNKGNFPGRFSGRQFSNSRSEMNVSTLELGDSALYLCASSLQGGKTYNEQFFGPGTRLTVL.